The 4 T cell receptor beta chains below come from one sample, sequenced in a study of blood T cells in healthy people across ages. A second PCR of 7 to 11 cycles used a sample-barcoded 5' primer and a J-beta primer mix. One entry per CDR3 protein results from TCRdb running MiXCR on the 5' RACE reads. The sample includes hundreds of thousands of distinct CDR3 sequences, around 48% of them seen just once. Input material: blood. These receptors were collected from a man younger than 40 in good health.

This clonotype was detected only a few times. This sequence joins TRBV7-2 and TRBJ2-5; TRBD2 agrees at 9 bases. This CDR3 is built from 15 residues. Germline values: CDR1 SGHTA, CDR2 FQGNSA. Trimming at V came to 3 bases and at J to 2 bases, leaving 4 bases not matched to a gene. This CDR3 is CASSFQRGVQETQYF. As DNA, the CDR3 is TGTGCCAGCAGCTTTCAGCGGGGGGTACAAGAGACCCAGTACTTC.

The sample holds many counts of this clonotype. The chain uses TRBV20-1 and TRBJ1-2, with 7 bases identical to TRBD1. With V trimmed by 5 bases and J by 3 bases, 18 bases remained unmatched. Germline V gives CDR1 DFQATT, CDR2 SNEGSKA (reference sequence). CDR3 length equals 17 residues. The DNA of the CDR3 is TGCAGTGCTCGCGTGCCGGGGGGGGGACAGCCTTACTATGGCTACACCTTC. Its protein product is CSARVPGGGQPYYGYTF.

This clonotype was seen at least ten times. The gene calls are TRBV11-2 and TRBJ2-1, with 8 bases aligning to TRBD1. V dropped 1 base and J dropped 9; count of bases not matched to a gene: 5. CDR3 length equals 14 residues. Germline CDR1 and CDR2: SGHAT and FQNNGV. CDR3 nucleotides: TGTGCCAGCAGCTTAGTAGGACAGGGAACTGAGCAGTTCTTC. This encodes CASSLVGQGTEQFF.

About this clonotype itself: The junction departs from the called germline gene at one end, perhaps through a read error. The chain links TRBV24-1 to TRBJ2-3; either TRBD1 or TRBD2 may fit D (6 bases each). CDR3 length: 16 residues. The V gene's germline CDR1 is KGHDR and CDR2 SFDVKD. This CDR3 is CATGDPGALGTDTQYF. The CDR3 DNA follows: TGTGCCACCGGTGACCCGGGGGCCCTAGGGACAGATACGCAGTATTTT.